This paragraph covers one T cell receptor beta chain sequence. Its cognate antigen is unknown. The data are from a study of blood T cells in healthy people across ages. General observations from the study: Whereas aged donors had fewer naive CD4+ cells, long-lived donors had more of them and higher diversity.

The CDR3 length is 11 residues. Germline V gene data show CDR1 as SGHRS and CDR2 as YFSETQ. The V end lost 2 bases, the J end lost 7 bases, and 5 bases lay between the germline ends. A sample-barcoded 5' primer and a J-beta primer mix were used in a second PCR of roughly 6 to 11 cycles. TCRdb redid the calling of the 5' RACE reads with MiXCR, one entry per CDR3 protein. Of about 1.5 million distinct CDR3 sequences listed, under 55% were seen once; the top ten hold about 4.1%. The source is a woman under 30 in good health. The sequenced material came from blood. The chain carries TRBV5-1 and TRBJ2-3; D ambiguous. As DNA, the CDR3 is TGCGCCAGCAGCTTTGCAAATACGCAGTATTTT. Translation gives CASSFANTQYF.